The entry below describes one T cell receptor (beta chain). Its antigen is still unknown. No base qualities exist here, and no much larger clone lies one base off it. The CDR1 and CDR2 encoded by the germline V gene are MDHEN and SYDVKM. Trimming costs V 2 bases and J 10 bases, and their ends lie 12 bases apart. The CDR3 runs 13 amino acids, cysteine and phenylalanine included. Solely the CDR3 DNA is kept, with 39 bases framed from the first base. The source of the sample is a study of chronic HIV infection and antiretroviral therapy (dated by TCRdb to the mid-2010s). The method behind the library was 5' RACE. The sample was run on an Illumina MiSeq. TCRdb reworked the public reads: Q25 trimming with fastp, MiXCR clone assembly, productive beta chains retained. Rows with one shared CDR3 protein collapse into an entry with the most common genes and DNA. The sample data list 40,000 to 60,000 distinct CDR3 sequences, and approximately 20% of these were observed just once. The ten largest account for roughly 3% of the sample.

This receptor chain uses TRBV28 and TRBJ2-1; the D gene is not confidently resolved. Sequencing input: peripheral blood. The receptor's source is an adult who had HIV and had not received antiretroviral therapy, or was an uninfected healthy control (not recorded which). CDR3 sequence: CASSLGVVDEQFF. The DNA sequence is TGTGCCAGCAGTTTAGGGGTGGTGGACGAGCAGTTCTTC.